These T cell receptor beta chains were read from a single sample in a study of identical twins. One entry per CDR3 protein results from TCRdb running MiXCR on the 5' RACE reads. The sample lists 600,000 to 700,000 distinct CDR3 sequences, 21% seen once, with more than 4% in the top ten. This same sample was also taken into another study, of T cells expressing NK-cell markers.

The sequencing sample was made of PBMCs. The receptors originated from a woman between 18 and 30 years old in good health. CDR3s include the opening cysteine and the closing phenylalanine or tryptophan. Fields, in order: J gene, D gene, clone size, V gene, CDR3 DNA, CDR3 protein. D genes are given only for firm matches. Some rows have no size entry. The others give once, few or many, or a class for an expanded clone.

TRBJ2-3	-	-	TRBV20-1	TGCAGTGCTTCGGGGTGGTCGACTATTCAGTATTTT	CSASGWSTIQYF
TRBJ1-5	TRBD1	-	TRBV20-1	TGCAGTGCCTTACAGGGGAGGGTCAATCAGCCCCAGCATTTT	CSALQGRVNQPQHF
TRBJ2-1	TRBD2	-	TRBV4-2	TGTGCCAGCAGTTCCAATCGAGCGGGAGTAGGGAGCTCCTACAATGAGCAGTTCTTC	CASSSNRAGVGSSYNEQFF
TRBJ2-1	-	many	TRBV20-1	TGCAGTGTTACGCTAGGGGATGAGCAGTTCTTC	CSVTLGDEQFF
TRBJ2-7	TRBD2	few	TRBV20-1	TGCAGTGCTAGAGATGCTAGCGGGGGGGAGGGAGAGCAGTACTTC	CSARDASGGEGEQYF
TRBJ2-7	TRBD1	few	TRBV6-2/TRBV6-3	TGTGCCAGCAGTCTCCTAGGGACAGGGGGCTACGAGCAGTACTTC	CASSLLGTGGYEQYF
TRBJ2-2	TRBD2	few	TRBV5-1	TGCGCCAGCAGCTGGACTAGCGGAGACACCGGGGAGCTGTTTTTT	CASSWTSGDTGELFF
TRBJ2-3	-	many	TRBV13	TGTGCCAGCAGCAGCTCGGGACTGGCTAGCACAGATACGCAGTATTTT	CASSSSGLASTDTQYF
TRBJ2-7	-	few	TRBV12-3/TRBV12-4	TGTGCCAGCAGTTTAGATCCGGGGTTCGAGCAGTACTTC	CASSLDPGFEQYF
TRBJ2-5	-	-	TRBV20-1	TGCAGTGCTAGAGCACAACTAGCACCTCAAGAGACCCAGTACTTC	CSARAQLAPQETQYF
TRBJ1-3	-	-	TRBV9	TGTGCCAGCAGCGTCGGGAGCAGCTCTGGAAACACCATATATTTT	CASSVGSSSGNTIYF
TRBJ1-5	TRBD1	-	TRBV18	TGTGCCAGCTCACTGGGACAGGGAACGCTGGGCAATCAGCCCCAGCATTTT	CASSLGQGTLGNQPQHF
TRBJ2-3	-	-	TRBV5-1	TGCGCCAGCAGGGACCGGGACGGCACAGATACGCAGTATTTT	CASRDRDGTDTQYF
TRBJ1-5	-	-	TRBV18	TGTGCCAGCTCTTTGGTGGGAGGCAATCAGCCCCAGCATTTT	CASSLVGGNQPQHF
TRBJ2-1	-	many	TRBV20-1	TGCAGTGCCCAACTAGTCTCATCCTACAATGAGCAGTTCTTC	CSAQLVSSYNEQFF
TRBJ2-5	-	many	TRBV20-1	TGCAGTGCTAGAGATTTGGCGGTGACCCAGTACTTC	CSARDLAVTQYF
TRBJ2-7	TRBD1	few	TRBV29-1	TGCAGCGTTGTGCGAGACAGGGACAACGAGCAGTACTTC	CSVVRDRDNEQYF
TRBJ2-1	TRBD1	-	TRBV10-2	TGCGCCAGCAGTGAGATAGGGGGCGGCGATGAGCAGTTCTTC	CASSEIGGGDEQFF
TRBJ2-7	-	few	TRBV5-1	TGCGCCAGCAGCTTTAATACCCGCAGGTCCGAAGAGCAGTACTTC	CASSFNTRRSEEQYF
TRBJ2-7	TRBD1	few	TRBV5-5	TGTGCCAGCAGCTCCCGGGACAGCTACTCCTACGAGCAGTACTTC	CASSSRDSYSYEQYF
TRBJ2-1	-	-	TRBV5-1	TGCGCCAGCAGACTGGAGTGGAATGAGCAGTTCTTC	CASRLEWNEQFF
TRBJ2-3	-	-	TRBV10-3	TGTGCCATCAGCAGCGGAGGAACAGATACGCAGTATTTT	CAISSGGTDTQYF
TRBJ2-1	TRBD2	few	TRBV9	TGTGCCAGCAGCGTGGGACTAGCCCTTTACAATGAGCAGTTCTTC	CASSVGLALYNEQFF
TRBJ1-2	-	-	TRBV20-1	TGCAGTGCTATATCTAGGTTAAGAGTCGGCGGCTACACCTTC	CSAISRLRVGGYTF
TRBJ1-2	-	few	TRBV20-1	TGCAGTGCTAACAGGTTTAACTATGGCTACACCTTC	CSANRFNYGYTF
TRBJ2-1	-	-	TRBV9	TGTGCCAGCAGCGTAACCTCCATCACTAGTTTCAATGAGCAGTTCTTC	CASSVTSITSFNEQFF
TRBJ2-7	TRBD2	few	TRBV20-1	TGCAGTGCTCGGCTAGCGGAATACTACGAGCAGTACTTC	CSARLAEYYEQYF
TRBJ2-3	TRBD2	-	TRBV11-2	TGTGCCAGCAGCTCAGGGACTAAAGATACGCAGTATTTT	CASSSGTKDTQYF
TRBJ2-7	TRBD2	many	TRBV5-1	TGCGCCAGCAGCTTAAGCGGGGTATACACCTACGAGCAGTACTTC	CASSLSGVYTYEQYF
TRBJ2-1	-	-	TRBV5-1	TGCGCCAGCAGCTTGGGTGACCAGCAGTTCTTC	CASSLGDQQFF
TRBJ2-2	-	-	TRBV5-5	TGTGCCAGCAGCTTGAGATGGATAGGGGTCGACACCGGGGAGCTGTTTTTT	CASSLRWIGVDTGELFF
TRBJ2-7	-	-	TRBV28	TGTGCCAGCAGTCTCCGGGACACGATAACCTACGAGCAGTACTTC	CASSLRDTITYEQYF
TRBJ2-1	TRBD1	many	TRBV12-3/TRBV12-4	TGTGCCAGCAGTCCAGGGACAGGGGGCAAAAATGAGCAGTTCTTC	CASSPGTGGKNEQFF
TRBJ2-5	-	few	TRBV7-2	TGTGCCAGCAGCTTACTAGTCAAACAAGAGACCCAGTACTTC	CASSLLVKQETQYF
TRBJ2-3	TRBD1	-	TRBV18	TGTGCCAGCTCACCACGGACAGGGGCAGCAGATACGCAGTATTTT	CASSPRTGAADTQYF
TRBJ2-5	-	few	TRBV4-3	TGCGCCAGCAGCCATACTAGGGGGAGAGAGACCCAGTACTTC	CASSHTRGRETQYF
TRBJ2-7	-	few	TRBV5-1	TGCGCCAGCAGCTTTAACGTCGGGACGGGTACCTACGAGCAGTACTTC	CASSFNVGTGTYEQYF
TRBJ2-6	-	few	TRBV6-2/TRBV6-3	TGTGCCACCTCAACAACAGGAGCTGGGGCCAACGTCCTGACTTTC	CATSTTGAGANVLTF
TRBJ2-5	-	-	TRBV5-1	TGCGCCAGCAGCCGGGATGGTATAGGCGGGATGGACGAGACCCAGTACTTC	CASSRDGIGGMDETQYF
TRBJ2-4	TRBD1	few	TRBV15	TGTGCCACCGCAGGGGGTGCCAAAAACATTCAGTACTTC	CATAGGAKNIQYF
TRBJ2-3	-	few	TRBV6-1	TGTGCCAGCAGGCCCACAGGGACAGATACGCAGTATTTT	CASRPTGTDTQYF
TRBJ2-5	TRBD1	-	TRBV7-2	TGTGCCAGCAGCTTCCGGGACAGTCAGTACCAAGAGACCCAGTACTTC	CASSFRDSQYQETQYF
TRBJ2-1	TRBD1	-	TRBV29-1	TGCAGCGCCCCCGGCCCAACAGGGGACAATGAGCAGTTCTTC	CSAPGPTGDNEQFF
TRBJ1-2	-	many	TRBV9	TGTGCCAGCAGCGTTGGCCAGGGTGGTGACTATGGCTACACCTTC	CASSVGQGGDYGYTF
TRBJ1-4	-	many	TRBV4-2	TGTGCCAGCAGCCCGACCCGGGACGCTGAAAAACTGTTTTTT	CASSPTRDAEKLFF
TRBJ2-1	-	few	TRBV6-2/TRBV6-3	TGTGCCAGCAGTCCCTCCCACTCCGGTGGGAATGAGCAGTTCTTC	CASSPSHSGGNEQFF
TRBJ2-1	-	-	TRBV6-1	TGTGCCAGCAGCTCCGAGGAAACAGGCCGGTGGCAGTTCTTC	CASSSEETGRWQFF
TRBJ1-2	-	-	TRBV14	TGTGCCAGCTGCCAAGATATGGTGCGGGGCTACACCTTC	CASCQDMVRGYTF
TRBJ2-1	-	many	TRBV25-1	TGTGCCAGCAGCTCAAGGGAAGGGAGGACGTTCTTC	CASSSREGRTFF
TRBJ2-1	-	few	TRBV6-5	TGTGCCAGCGGCGAATCCTACAATGAGCAGTTCTTC	CASGESYNEQFF
TRBJ2-3	-	-	TRBV5-1	TGCGCCAGCAGCTTCGGTGGGAGCGGAGTAGATACGCAGTATTTT	CASSFGGSGVDTQYF
TRBJ2-1	TRBD2	few	TRBV29-1	TGCAGCGGGGATAGCGGGAGATCGAACAATGAGCAGTTCTTC	CSGDSGRSNNEQFF